These 30 T cell receptor beta chains were all obtained from the same sample, sequenced in a study of pediatric ulcerative colitis. Here immunoSEQ multiplex PCR was the method, and the copy in TCRdb shows in-frame clones only, minus some. The profile shows about 60,000 clones, over 80% of them singletons. Material: blood. Receptors were obtained from a boy aged 5-17 years who was a control in a study of pediatric ulcerative colitis.

V usage is TRBV19 and J usage is TRBJ2-2; D call uncertain. Germline-derived CDR1 and CDR2 are LNHDA and SQIVND (reference sequence). This CDR3 has 18 residues. Trimming removed 6 bases at V and 5 bases at J, with 25 bases between. CDR3 nucleotides: TGTGCCAGTAGCCACATACTCAGTAGTAATGTTCGAACCGGGGAGCTGTTTTTT. Encoded protein: CASSHILSSNVRTGELFF.

This clone has only one observation. The rearrangement uses TRBV5-1 and TRBJ2-1; 8 nucleotides match TRBD1. The CDR3 sequence is 14 residues long. The V segment lost 4 bases and the J segment 4 bases; nucleotides outside the gene matches: 4. CDR1 and CDR2 (germline): SGHRS, YFSETQ. The DNA for the CDR3 is TGCGCCAGCAGCGATGGACAGGGTTACAATGAGCAGTTCTTC. Amino acids: CASSDGQGYNEQFF. Filled out from reference TRBV5-1 and TRBJ2-1, the complete variable domain reads KAGVTQTPRYLIKTRGQQVTLSCSPISGHRSVSWYQQTPGQGLQFLFEYFSETQRNKGNFPGRFSGRQFSNSRSEMNVSTLELGDSALYLCASSDGQGYNEQFFGPGTRLTVL.

The CDR3 reads CASSYRTTEAFF. In nucleotides, the CDR3 is TGTGCCAGCAGTTACCGTACCACTGAAGCTTTCTTT. The chain employs TRBV28 and TRBJ1-1; D not certain. Trimming took 4 bases from V and 4 from J, leaving 7 bases between them. The length of the CDR3 is 12 residues. Germline loops: CDR1 MDHEN, CDR2 SYDVKM.

This chain connects TRBV6-1 to TRBJ2-2; D unclear. Trimming took off 8 bases at V and 0 bases at J, with 10 bases between the two ends. CDR3 length: 14 residues. Germline assignment: CDR1 MNHNS and CDR2 SASEGT. The CDR3 region is CASPNGPNTGELFF. Written as DNA, the CDR3 is TGTGCCAGCCCTAACGGGCCGAACACCGGGGAGCTGTTTTTT.

The gene calls are TRBV10-1 and TRBJ2-5, with TRBD1 as a possible D gene (6 bases). Germline CDR1 is WNHNN and CDR2 is SYGVQD (reference sequence). The germline V and J ends were trimmed by 6 bases and 5 bases, with 25 bases remaining between them. The CDR3 extends over 17 amino acids. The CDR3 sequence is CASREESQGRPTETQYF. The CDR3 bases are TGCGCCAGCAGGGAAGAAAGTCAGGGGCGACCTACTGAGACCCAGTACTTC.

This clone was found once. The chain carries TRBV7-7 and TRBJ2-2, with D possibly being TRBD2 (5 bases). V was trimmed by 2 bases and J by 3 bases, leaving 13 bases between them. This CDR3 has 16 amino acids. CDR1 is SSHAT and CDR2 is FNYEAQ in the germline V gene (reference sequence). CDR3 nucleotides: TGTGCCAGCAGCTTATATGCGGAGGTGGACACCGGGGAGCTGTTTTTT. It codes for CASSLYAEVDTGELFF.

The CDR3 here is CSVRGEANTEAFF. CDR3 coding DNA: TGCAGCGTCAGGGGCGAGGCGAACACTGAAGCTTTCTTT. J is TRBJ1-1 and V is TRBV29-1, with a possible D match to TRBD1 (6 bases). CDR3 length equals 13 residues. CDR1 and CDR2 from the germline V gene are SQVTM and ANQGSEA. V lost 6 bases to trimming and J lost 1 base, with 12 bases between them.

The chain is built from TRBV7-3 and TRBJ1-2; unclear D gene. Germline CDR1 is SGHTA and CDR2 is FQGTGA. The V end lost 2 bases, the J end lost 0 bases, and 7 bases lay between the germline ends. The CDR3 length is 14 residues. CDR3 residues: CASSLALANYGYTF. The CDR3 nucleotides read TGTGCCAGCAGCTTAGCGCTGGCTAACTATGGCTACACCTTC.

This clone was recorded once. This sequence joins TRBV7-2 and TRBJ2-1; 7 bases are shared with TRBD2. J gave up 7 bases and V 1 base, and 16 bases lay outside the gene matches. This CDR3 spans 18 amino acids. Germline CDR1 SGHTA, CDR2 FQGNSA. In DNA form, the CDR3 reads TGTGCCAGCAGCTTAGAAGGGATTCGCGGGAGCGGAATAAATGAGCAGTTCTTC. Its protein is CASSLEGIRGSGINEQFF. The whole variable domain, filled in from reference TRBV7-2 and TRBJ2-1, reads GAGVSQSPSNKVTEKGKDVELRCDPISGHTALYWYRQSLGQGLEFLIYFQGNSAPDKSGLPSDRFSAERTGGSVSTLTIQRTQQEDSAVYLCASSLEGIRGSGINEQFFGPGTRLTVL.

The chain recombines TRBV5-1 with TRBJ2-1; 7 positions agree with TRBD2. The CDR3 consists of 13 residues. J was trimmed by 2 bases and V by 4 bases; bases with no gene match: 0. The germline V gene has CDR1 SGHRS and CDR2 YFSETQ. CDR3 nucleotide sequence: TGCGCCAGCAGCGGGAGGGCCTACAATGAGCAGTTCTTC. Encoded protein: CASSGRAYNEQFF. Variable domain in full (rest from reference TRBV5-1 and TRBJ2-1): KAGVTQTPRYLIKTRGQQVTLSCSPISGHRSVSWYQQTPGQGLQFLFEYFSETQRNKGNFPGRFSGRQFSNSRSEMNVSTLELGDSALYLCASSGRAYNEQFFGPGTRLTVL.

The J gene is TRBJ2-3, the V gene TRBV10-2; D may be TRBD2 (7 bases). Germline loops: CDR1 WSHSY, CDR2 SAAADI. This CDR3 is built from 13 residues. DNA of the CDR3: TGCGCTACGGGCAGGGGAGGGACAGATACGCAGTATTTT. Amino acid sequence: CATGRGGTDTQYF.

J is TRBJ1-4 and V is TRBV28; 7 bases fit TRBD1. CDR3 length equals 14 residues. Germline V CDR1 and CDR2: MDHEN, SYDVKM. Trimming took 5 bases from V and 2 from J; bases not matched to a gene: 2. CDR3 nucleotide sequence: TGTGCCAGCAGTGCGACAGGGACTAATGAAAAACTGTTTTTT. Its translation is CASSATGTNEKLFF.

The table lists this clone with a few counts. The chain carries TRBV6-1 and TRBJ1-2, with TRBD1 matching over 7 bases. The trim removed 8 bases at V and 3 bases at J, leaving 9 bases unmatched. Germline CDR1 and CDR2: MNHNS and SASEGT. This CDR3 has 14 residues. CDR3 DNA sequence: TGTGCCAGCCGGAGACAGGGAGCGGACTATGGCTACACCTTC. Protein: CASRRQGADYGYTF.

The chain uses TRBV19 and TRBJ1-5, with D tentatively TRBD1 (6 bases). The CDR3 contains 15 residues. From germline, CDR1 is LNHDA and CDR2 SQIVND (reference sequence). V was clipped by 7 bases and J by 7 bases, with 20 bases between them. The CDR3 nucleotides read TGTGCCAGTACCCCAATGAGGGGGGCGAACCAGCCCCAGCATTTT. It encodes CASTPMRGANQPQHF.

The rearrangement links TRBV19 to TRBJ2-5; D not resolved. CDR1 and CDR2 (germline): LNHDA, SQIVND (reference sequence). V lost 5 bases to trimming and J lost 5 bases, with 12 bases between them. The CDR3 sequence is 13 residues long. The CDR3 coding sequence is TGTGCCAGTAGTTCAAATAAGGTGGAGACCCAGTACTTC. This codes for CASSSNKVETQYF.

The chain is built from TRBV6-6 and TRBJ2-5, with D unresolved. Trimming removed 0 bases at V and 11 bases at J, with 7 bases between. This CDR3 has 11 residues. The germline gives CDR1 MNHNY, CDR2 SVGAGI (reference sequence). In nucleotides, the CDR3 is TGTGCCAGCAGTTACTCTGGTGAGCAGTACTTC. As protein: CASSYSGEQYF.

This clone appeared once. The chain has TRBV6-1 and TRBJ1-2, with 7 bases matching TRBD1. CDR1 and CDR2 from the germline V gene are MNHNS and SASEGT. This CDR3 has 13 residues. J lost 4 bases, V lost 6 bases, and 5 bases had no gene match. This chain's CDR3 is CASRTGQLYGYTF. The CDR3 DNA follows: TGTGCCAGCAGGACGGGACAGCTCTATGGCTACACCTTC.

This clone was found once. The rearrangement joins TRBV6-1 to TRBJ2-1; perhaps TRBD1 as D (5 bases). The CDR3 is 15 residues long. Trimming shortened V by 6 bases and J by 6 bases, and 18 bases separated the two germline ends. CDR1 MNHNS and CDR2 SASEGT come from the germline V gene. DNA of the CDR3: TGTGCCAGCAGCAGGACGGCTGATGGGGCCAATGAGCAGTTCTTC. This codes for CASSRTADGANEQFF.

V gene TRBV7-2 combines with J gene TRBJ2-2; D ambiguous. There are 15 residues in the CDR3. Trimming removed 2 bases at V and 2 bases at J, with 9 bases between. Germline-derived CDR1 and CDR2 are SGHTA and FQGNSA. The CDR3 sequence is CASSLHVRNTGELFF. CDR3 sequence (DNA): TGTGCCAGCAGCTTACATGTCCGAAACACCGGGGAGCTGTTTTTT.

The chain carries TRBV11-2 and TRBJ2-1, with TRBD2 as a possible D gene (5 bases). The CDR3 length is 14 residues. Germline V gives CDR1 SGHAT, CDR2 FQNNGV. Trimming removed 5 bases at V and 5 bases at J, with 13 bases between. The CDR3 is CASSPPDSNNEQFF. In DNA form, the CDR3 reads TGTGCCAGCAGCCCCCCGGACTCAAACAATGAGCAGTTCTTC.

The J gene is TRBJ2-2, the V gene TRBV7-9; TRBD2 agrees at 10 bases. Unmatched junction bases numbered 5, after V lost 3 bases and J lost 4 bases. The CDR3 spans 16 residues. CDR1 and CDR2 (germline): SEHNR, FQNEAQ (reference sequence). CDR3 sequence: CASSLSLAGATGELFF. The CDR3 DNA is TGTGCCAGCAGCTTGTCGCTAGCGGGAGCCACCGGGGAGCTGTTTTTT. The whole variable domain, filled in from reference TRBV7-9 and TRBJ2-2, reads DTGVSQNPRHKITKRGQNVTFRCDPISEHNRLYWYRQTLGQGPEFLTYFQNEAQLEKSRLLSDRFSAERPKGSFSTLEIQRTEQGDSAMYLCASSLSLAGATGELFFGEGSRLTVL.

This chain joins TRBV9 and TRBJ2-2; D is ambiguous. CDR1 is SGDLS and CDR2 is YYNGEE in the germline V gene. CDR3 length equals 13 residues. V dropped 0 bases and J dropped 3 bases, with 3 bases sitting between them. Here the CDR3 DNA reads TGTGCCAGCAGCGTAGCCGACACCGGGGAGCTGTTTTTT. It codes for CASSVADTGELFF. The complete variable domain, with remaining parts taken from reference TRBV9 and TRBJ2-2, reads DSGVTQTPKHLITATGQRVTLRCSPRSGDLSVYWYQQSLDQGLQFLIQYYNGEERAKGNILERFSAQQFPDLHSELNLSSLELGDSALYFCASSVADTGELFFGEGSRLTVL.

The chain uses TRBV4-3 and TRBJ1-4; the match to TRBD1 covers 9 bases. The CDR3 has 16 amino acids. Germline V CDR1 and CDR2: LGHNA, YSLEER. The J segment lost 7 bases and the V segment lost 7 bases, leaving 13 bases of the junction unmatched. The CDR3 DNA is TGCGCCAGCAAATCGAGCGACAGGGGGAATAGTGAAAAACTGTTTTTT. It encodes CASKSSDRGNSEKLFF.

The chain uses TRBV5-1 and TRBJ2-3, with 10 nucleotides matching TRBD2. The CDR3 contains 15 residues. CDR1 and CDR2 from the germline V gene are SGHRS and YFSETQ. Trimming took 4 bases from V and 4 from J; bases not matched to a gene: 6. CDR3 in DNA: TGCGCCAGCAGCGCCCTAGCGGGAGATGCAGATACGCAGTATTTT. It is translated as CASSALAGDADTQYF.

The chain recombines TRBV15 with TRBJ2-1; maybe TRBD2 (5 bases). The germline V and J ends were trimmed by 0 bases and 2 bases, with 11 bases remaining between them. This CDR3 has 16 amino acids. The V gene's germline CDR1 is LNHNV and CDR2 YYDKDF (reference sequence). CDR3 protein: CATSRDLRAAYNEQFF. The CDR3 DNA follows: TGTGCCACCAGCAGAGATTTGCGGGCAGCCTACAATGAGCAGTTCTTC.

This clone was seen once. The V call is TRBV7-2, the J call TRBJ2-5; 10 nucleotides agree with TRBD2. V shed 0 bases, J shed 2 bases, and the junction held 3 bases outside the gene matches. The CDR3 consists of 16 residues. CDR1 is SGHTA and CDR2 is FQGNSA in the germline V gene. Here the CDR3 reads CASSLALAGVQETQYF. The CDR3 coding sequence is TGTGCCAGCAGCTTAGCCCTAGCGGGAGTGCAAGAGACCCAGTACTTC.

The chain joins TRBV18 to TRBJ2-1, with D possibly TRBD1 on 5 matching bases. The length of the CDR3 is 14 residues. V lost 3 bases and J lost 10, with 16 bases in between. CDR1 and CDR2 from the germline V gene are KGHSH and LQKENI. The CDR3 coding sequence is TGTGCCAGCTCACCGGACAATCTCCAATGGGAGCAGTTCTTC. Amino acids: CASSPDNLQWEQFF.

This clone has a single count. CDR3 protein: CASSHGRLAGRIVQFF. The CDR3 DNA sequence: TGCGCCAGCAGCCATGGTAGGCTAGCGGGGCGCATTGTGCAGTTCTTC. The chain employs TRBV4-1 and TRBJ2-1; TRBD2 aligns across 9 bases. CDR3 length: 16 residues. Trimming cost V 3 bases and J 12 bases; bases outside gene matches: 15. Germline CDR1 MGHRA, CDR2 YSYEKL.

In this sample, this clone turned up once. This chain connects TRBV7-2 to TRBJ2-2; weak D call: TRBD1 (6 bases). This CDR3 has 16 residues. Germline V gene lookup returns CDR1 SGHTA and CDR2 FQGNSA. The V end lost 5 bases, the J end lost 2 bases, and 15 bases lay between the germline ends. CDR3 sequence reads: CASSPRAGANTGELFF. Here the CDR3 DNA reads TGTGCCAGCAGCCCCCGGGCAGGGGCCAACACCGGGGAGCTGTTTTTT.

The J gene is TRBJ2-3, the V gene TRBV28; 15 bases are shared with TRBD2. Unmatched junction bases numbered 3, after V lost 2 bases and J lost 3 bases. CDR3 length: 17 residues. The germline V gene encodes CDR1 MDHEN and CDR2 SYDVKM. The CDR3 reads CASSLQGLAGGTDTQYF. In DNA, the CDR3 is TGTGCCAGCAGTTTACAGGGACTAGCGGGAGGTACAGATACGCAGTATTTT.